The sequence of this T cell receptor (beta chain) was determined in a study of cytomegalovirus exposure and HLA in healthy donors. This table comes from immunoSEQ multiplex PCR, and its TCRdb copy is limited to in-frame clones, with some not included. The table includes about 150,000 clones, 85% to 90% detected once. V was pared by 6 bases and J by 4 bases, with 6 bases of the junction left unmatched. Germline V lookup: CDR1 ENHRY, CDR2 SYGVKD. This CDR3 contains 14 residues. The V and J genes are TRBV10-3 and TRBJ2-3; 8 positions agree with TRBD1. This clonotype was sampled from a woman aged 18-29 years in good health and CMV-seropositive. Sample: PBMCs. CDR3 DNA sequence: TGTGCCATCAGGGACAGGGTAGGCCCAGATACGCAGTATTTT. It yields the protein CAIRDRVGPDTQYF.